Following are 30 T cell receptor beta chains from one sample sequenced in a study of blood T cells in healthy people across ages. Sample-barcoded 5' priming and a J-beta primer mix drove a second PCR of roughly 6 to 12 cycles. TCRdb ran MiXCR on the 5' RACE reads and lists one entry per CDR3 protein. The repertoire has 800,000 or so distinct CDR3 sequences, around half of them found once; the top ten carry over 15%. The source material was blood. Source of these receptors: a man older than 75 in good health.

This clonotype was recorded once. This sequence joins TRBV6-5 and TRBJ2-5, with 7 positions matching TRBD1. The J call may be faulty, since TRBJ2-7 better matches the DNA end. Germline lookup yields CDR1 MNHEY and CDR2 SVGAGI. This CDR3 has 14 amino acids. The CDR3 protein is CASSIAGTDYEQYF. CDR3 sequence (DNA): TGTGCCAGCAGTATAGCCGGGACAGACTACGAGCAGTACTTC.

CDR3 in amino acids: CASSSGGRNHNEQFF. In DNA form, the CDR3 reads TGCGCCAGCAGTTCTGGGGGGCGGAATCACAATGAGCAGTTCTTC. This chain connects TRBV5-1 to TRBJ2-1; the D gene could be TRBD1 or TRBD2 (6 bases each). Trimming removed 5 bases at V and 5 bases at J, with 17 bases between. The germline CDR1 and CDR2 sequences are SGHRS and YFSETQ. The CDR3 covers 15 residues.

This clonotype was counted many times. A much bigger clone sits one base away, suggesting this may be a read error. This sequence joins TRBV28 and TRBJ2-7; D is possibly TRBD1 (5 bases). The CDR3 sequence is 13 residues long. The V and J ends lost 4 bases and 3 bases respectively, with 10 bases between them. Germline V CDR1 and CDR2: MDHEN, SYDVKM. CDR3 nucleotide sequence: TGTGCCAGCAGTTGGGGCATTCACTACGAGCAGTACTTC. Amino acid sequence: CASSWGIHYEQYF.

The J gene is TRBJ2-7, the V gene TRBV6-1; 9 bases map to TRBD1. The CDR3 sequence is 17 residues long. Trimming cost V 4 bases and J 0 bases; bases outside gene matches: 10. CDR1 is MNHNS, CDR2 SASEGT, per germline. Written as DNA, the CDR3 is TGTGCCAGCAGTGGAGGGACAGGGCACGGCCCCTCCTACGAGCAGTACTTC. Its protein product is CASSGGTGHGPSYEQYF.

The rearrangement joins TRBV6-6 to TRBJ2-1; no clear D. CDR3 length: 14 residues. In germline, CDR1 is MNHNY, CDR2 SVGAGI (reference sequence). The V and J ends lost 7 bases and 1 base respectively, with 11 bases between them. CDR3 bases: TGTGCCAGCATTAACGGTATGTCCTACAATGAGCAGTTCTTC. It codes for CASINGMSYNEQFF.

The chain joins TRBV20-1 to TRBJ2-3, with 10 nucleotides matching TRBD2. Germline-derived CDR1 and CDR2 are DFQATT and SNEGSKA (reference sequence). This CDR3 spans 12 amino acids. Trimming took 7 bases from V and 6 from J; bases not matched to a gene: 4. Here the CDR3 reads CSVGSGRDTQYF. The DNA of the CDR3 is TGCAGTGTTGGTAGCGGGAGGGATACGCAGTATTTT.

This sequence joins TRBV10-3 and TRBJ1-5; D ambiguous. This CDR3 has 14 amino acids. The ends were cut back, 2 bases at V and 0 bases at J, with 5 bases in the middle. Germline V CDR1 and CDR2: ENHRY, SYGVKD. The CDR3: CAISEVSSNQPQHF. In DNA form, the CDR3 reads TGTGCCATCAGTGAGGTGTCTAGCAATCAGCCCCAGCATTTT.

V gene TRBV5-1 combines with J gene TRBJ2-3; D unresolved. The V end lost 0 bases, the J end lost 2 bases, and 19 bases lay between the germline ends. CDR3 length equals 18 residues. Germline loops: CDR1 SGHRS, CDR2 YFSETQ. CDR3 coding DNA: TGCGCCAGCAGCTTGGACGGTTACGACGGGCAACACACAGATACGCAGTATTTT. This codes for CASSLDGYDGQHTDTQYF.

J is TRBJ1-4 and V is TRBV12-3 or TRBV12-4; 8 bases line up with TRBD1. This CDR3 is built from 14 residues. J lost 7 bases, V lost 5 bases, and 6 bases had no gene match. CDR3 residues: CASSPQGAFEKLFF. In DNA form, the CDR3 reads TGTGCCAGCAGTCCCCAGGGGGCGTTTGAAAAACTGTTTTTT.

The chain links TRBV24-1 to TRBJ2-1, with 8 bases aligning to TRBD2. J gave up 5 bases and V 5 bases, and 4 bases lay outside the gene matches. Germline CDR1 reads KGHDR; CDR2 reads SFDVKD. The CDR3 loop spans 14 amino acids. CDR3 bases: TGTGCCACCAGTGTGGGACTAGGACACAATGAGCAGTTCTTC. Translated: CATSVGLGHNEQFF.

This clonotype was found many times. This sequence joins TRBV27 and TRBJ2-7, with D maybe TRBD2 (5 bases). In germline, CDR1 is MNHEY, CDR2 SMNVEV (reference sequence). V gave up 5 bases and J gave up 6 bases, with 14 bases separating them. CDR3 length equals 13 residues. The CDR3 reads CASSHGREGEQYF. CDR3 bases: TGTGCCAGCAGTCACGGACGAGAGGGCGAGCAGTACTTC.

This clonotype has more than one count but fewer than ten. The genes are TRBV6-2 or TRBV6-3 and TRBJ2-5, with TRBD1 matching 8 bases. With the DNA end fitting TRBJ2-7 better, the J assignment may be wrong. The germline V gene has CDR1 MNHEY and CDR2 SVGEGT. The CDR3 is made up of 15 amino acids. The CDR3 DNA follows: TGTGCCAGCAGTCTACCCTCAGGGGGCGGTTACGAGCAGTACTTC. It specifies CASSLPSGGGYEQYF.

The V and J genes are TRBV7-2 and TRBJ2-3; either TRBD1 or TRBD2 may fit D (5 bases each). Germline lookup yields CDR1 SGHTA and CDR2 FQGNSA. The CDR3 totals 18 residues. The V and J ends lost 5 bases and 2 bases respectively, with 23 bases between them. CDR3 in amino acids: CASSLDYSGGAYTDTQYF. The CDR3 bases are TGTGCCAGCAGCCTTGACTACTCAGGTGGGGCCTACACAGATACGCAGTATTTT. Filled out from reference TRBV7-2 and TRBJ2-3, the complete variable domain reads GAGVSQSPSNKVTEKGKDVELRCDPISGHTALYWYRQSLGQGLEFLIYFQGNSAPDKSGLPSDRFSAERTGGSVSTLTIQRTQQEDSAVYLCASSLDYSGGAYTDTQYFGPGTRLTVL.

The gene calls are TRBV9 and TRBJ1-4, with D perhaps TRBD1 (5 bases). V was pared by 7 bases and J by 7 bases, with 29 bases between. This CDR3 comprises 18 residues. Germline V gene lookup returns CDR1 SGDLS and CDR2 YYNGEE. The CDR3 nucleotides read TGTGCCAGCTTCCCCATCGACAGACTTGGGGGACGAGGTGAAAAACTGTTTTTT. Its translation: CASFPIDRLGGRGEKLFF.

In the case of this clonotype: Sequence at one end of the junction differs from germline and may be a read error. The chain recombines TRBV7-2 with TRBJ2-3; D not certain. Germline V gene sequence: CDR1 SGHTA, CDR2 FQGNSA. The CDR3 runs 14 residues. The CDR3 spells CAGSLAGSTDTQYF. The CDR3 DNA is TGTGCCGGCAGCTTAGCAGGTAGCACAGATACGCAGTATTTT.

CDR3 coding DNA: TGTGCCAGCAGCTCCGAACTGACAGGCTCCTTGGGGGAGCTGTTTTTT. This encodes CASSSELTGSLGELFF. The chain carries TRBV7-8 and TRBJ2-2; TRBD1 might be the D (6 bases). Germline CDR1 SGHVS, CDR2 FQNEAQ. The germline V and J ends were trimmed by 4 bases and 8 bases, with 20 bases remaining between them. This CDR3 region has 16 residues. Variable domain in full (rest from reference TRBV7-8 and TRBJ2-2): GAGVSQSPRYKVAKRGQDVALRCDPISGHVSLFWYQQALGQGPEFLTYFQNEAQLDKSGLPSDRFFAERPEGSVSTLKIQRTQQEDSAVYLCASSSELTGSLGELFFGEGSRLTVL.

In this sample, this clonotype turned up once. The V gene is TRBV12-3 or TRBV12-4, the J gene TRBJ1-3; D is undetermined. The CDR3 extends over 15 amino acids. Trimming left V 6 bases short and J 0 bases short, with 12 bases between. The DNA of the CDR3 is TGTGCCAGCAGGCAAAGACATCTCTCTGGAAACACCATATATTTT. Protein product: CASRQRHLSGNTIYF.

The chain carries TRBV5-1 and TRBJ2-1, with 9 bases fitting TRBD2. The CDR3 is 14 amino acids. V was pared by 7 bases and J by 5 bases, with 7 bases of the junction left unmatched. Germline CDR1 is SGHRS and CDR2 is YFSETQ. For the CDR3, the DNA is TGCGCCAGCGGTACTAGCGGGCTCCACAATGAGCAGTTCTTC. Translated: CASGTSGLHNEQFF.

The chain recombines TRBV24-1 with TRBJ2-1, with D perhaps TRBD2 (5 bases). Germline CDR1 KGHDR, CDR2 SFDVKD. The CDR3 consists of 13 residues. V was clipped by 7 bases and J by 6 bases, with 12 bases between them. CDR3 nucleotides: TGTGCCACCAGCGGGATTAGCGTCAATGAGCAGTTCTTC. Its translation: CATSGISVNEQFF.

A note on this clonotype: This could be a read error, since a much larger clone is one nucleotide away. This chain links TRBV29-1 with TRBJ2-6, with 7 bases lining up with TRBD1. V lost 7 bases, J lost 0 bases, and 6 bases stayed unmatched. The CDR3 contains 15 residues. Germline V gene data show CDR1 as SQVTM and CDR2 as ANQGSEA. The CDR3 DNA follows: TGCAGCGCCGGGACAGCCGACTCTGGGGCCAACGTCCTGACTTTC. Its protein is CSAGTADSGANVLTF.

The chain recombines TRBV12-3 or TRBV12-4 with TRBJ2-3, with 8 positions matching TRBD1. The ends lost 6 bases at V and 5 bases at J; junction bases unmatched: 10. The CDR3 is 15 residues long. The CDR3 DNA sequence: TGTGCCAGCAGCCTAGAAGGACAGGGACTAGATACGCAGTATTTT. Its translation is CASSLEGQGLDTQYF.

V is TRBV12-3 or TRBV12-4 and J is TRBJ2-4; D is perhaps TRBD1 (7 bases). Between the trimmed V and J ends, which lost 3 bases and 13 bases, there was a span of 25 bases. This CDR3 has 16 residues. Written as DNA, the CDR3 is TGTGCCAGCAGTTTCAGTTTCAATAGGGGGCGGAGGGAGCAGTACTTC. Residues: CASSFSFNRGRREQYF.

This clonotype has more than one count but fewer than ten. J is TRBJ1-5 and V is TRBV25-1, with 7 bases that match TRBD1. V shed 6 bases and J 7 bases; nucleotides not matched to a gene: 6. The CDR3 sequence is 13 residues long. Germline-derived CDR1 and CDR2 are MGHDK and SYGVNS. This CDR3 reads CASRGDREQPQHF. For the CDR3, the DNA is TGTGCCAGCAGGGGAGACAGGGAGCAGCCCCAGCATTTT.

The chain's CDR3 is CASRPGRATRSEQYF. The CDR3 nucleotides are TGTGCCAGCCGTCCAGGGAGGGCTACCCGATCGGAGCAGTACTTC. The rearrangement uses TRBV2 and TRBJ2-7, with 7 bases lining up with TRBD2. Germline CDR1 is SNHLY and CDR2 is FYNNEI. V lost 8 bases, J lost 7 bases, and 17 bases stayed unmatched. The CDR3 is 15 residues long.

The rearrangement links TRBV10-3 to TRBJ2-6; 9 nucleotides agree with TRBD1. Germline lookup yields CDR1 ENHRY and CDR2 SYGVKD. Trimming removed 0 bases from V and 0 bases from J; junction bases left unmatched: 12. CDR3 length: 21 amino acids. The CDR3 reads CAISESTTGQGPTSGANVLTF. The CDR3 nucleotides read TGTGCCATCAGTGAGTCGACAACAGGACAGGGGCCCACCTCTGGGGCCAACGTCCTGACTTTC.

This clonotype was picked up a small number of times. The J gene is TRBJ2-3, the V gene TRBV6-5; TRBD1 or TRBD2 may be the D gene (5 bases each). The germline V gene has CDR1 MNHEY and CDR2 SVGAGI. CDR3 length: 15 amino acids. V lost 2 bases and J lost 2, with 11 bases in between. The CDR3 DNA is TGTGCCAGCAGTTACGAGGGGTCCCCCACAGATACGCAGTATTTT. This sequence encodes CASSYEGSPTDTQYF.

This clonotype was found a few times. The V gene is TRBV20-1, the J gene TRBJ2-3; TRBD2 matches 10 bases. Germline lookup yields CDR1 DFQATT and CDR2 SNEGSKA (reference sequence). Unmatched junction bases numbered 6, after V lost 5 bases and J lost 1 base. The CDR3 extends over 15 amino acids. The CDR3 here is CSAEPGTSGTDTQYF. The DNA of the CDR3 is TGCAGTGCTGAACCCGGGACTAGCGGCACAGATACGCAGTATTTT.

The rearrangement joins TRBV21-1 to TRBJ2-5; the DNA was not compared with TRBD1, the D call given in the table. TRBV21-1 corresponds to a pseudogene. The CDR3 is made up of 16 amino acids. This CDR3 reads CASSWWGPPSYNEQYF. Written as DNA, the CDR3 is TGTGCCAGCAGCTGGTGGGGACCCCCCTCCTACAATGAGCAGTACTTC.

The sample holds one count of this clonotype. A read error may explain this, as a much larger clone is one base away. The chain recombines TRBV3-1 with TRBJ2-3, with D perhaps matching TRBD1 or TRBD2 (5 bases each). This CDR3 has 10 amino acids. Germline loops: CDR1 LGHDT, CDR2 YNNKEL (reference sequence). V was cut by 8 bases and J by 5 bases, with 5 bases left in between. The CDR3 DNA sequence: TGTGCCAGCGGGGGAGATACGCAGTATTTT. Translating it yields CASGGDTQYF.

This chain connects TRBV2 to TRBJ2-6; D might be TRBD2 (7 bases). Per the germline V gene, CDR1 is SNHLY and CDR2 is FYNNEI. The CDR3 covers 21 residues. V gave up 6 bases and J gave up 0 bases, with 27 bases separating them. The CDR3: CASSERRGGQPLHSGANVLTF. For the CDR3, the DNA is TGTGCCAGCAGCGAAAGGAGGGGGGGACAACCTCTTCACTCTGGGGCCAACGTCCTGACTTTC.